This T cell receptor (beta chain) stems from a study of blood T cell repertoires in COVID-19. On the study more broadly: Sources were T cells, B-cell-depleted T cells, or PBMCs; the material itself was cDNA or gDNA.

As handled by the study authors: Reference gene primer amplification gave nucleated cell count estimates. The table came from immunoSEQ multiplex PCR; TCRdb's copy has only in-frame clones and leaves some out. The V and J calls and clone size come from that table; D and trimming were worked out from the DNA. The sample has roughly 410,000 clones, approximately 87% seen once. The CDR3 runs 14 residues. The J segment lost 11 bases and the V segment lost 1 base, leaving 8 bases of the junction unmatched. Germline V CDR1 and CDR2: SEHNR, FQNEAQ (reference sequence). The chain carries TRBV7-9 and TRBJ2-1; TRBD1 matches at 7 bases. The sequencing sample was made of peripheral blood. The sequence derives from a woman aged 55-70 years with COVID-19, enrolled during active disease. The CDR3 DNA follows: TGTGCCAGCAGCTTAGGGGACAGTGATACTAAGCAGTTCTTC. Its translation: CASSLGDSDTKQFF.